Below, 5 T cell receptor beta chains from the same sample are listed, as sequenced in a study of CD8 T cells in Susac syndrome. Random hexamers were used to reverse transcribe an amount of about 0.45 to 1 ug RNA. One entry per CDR3 protein results from TCRdb running MiXCR on the immunoSEQ multiplex PCR reads. Of around 170,000 distinct CDR3 sequences in the sample, over 90% are singletons; the top ten hold approximately 0.15%. The sample consisted of CD8+ T cells from PBMCs. The receptors here all came from a human donor with Susac syndrome.

The CDR3 sequence: CASSARGAEIYGYTF. The CDR3 region has the DNA TGTGCCAGCAGCGCCCGGGGCGCAGAGATCTATGGCTACACCTTC. The chain recombines TRBV13 with TRBJ1-2, with D possibly matching TRBD1 (5 bases). Trimming removed 5 bases from V and 4 bases from J, with 17 bases in between. This CDR3 is built from 15 residues. Germline CDR1 reads PRHDT; CDR2 reads FYEKMQ (reference sequence).

The chain joins TRBV2 to TRBJ2-1; 9 bases are shared with TRBD2. With V trimmed by 4 bases and J by 4 bases, 5 bases remained unmatched. This CDR3 is built from 15 residues. Germline assignment: CDR1 SNHLY and CDR2 FYNNEI. The CDR3 loop reads CASSGIAGAYNEQFF. The CDR3 bases are TGTGCCAGCAGTGGGATAGCGGGGGCATACAATGAGCAGTTCTTC.

This rearrangement joins TRBV6-1 to TRBJ2-6; possibly TRBD2 for D (6 bases). CDR1 is MNHNS and CDR2 is SASEGT in the germline V gene. Trimming took off 5 bases at V and 4 bases at J, with 15 bases between the two ends. CDR3 length: 16 residues. CDR3 nucleotide sequence: TGTGCCAGCAGTCCACCCCAGGGACTGGGGGCCAACGTCCTGACTTTC. Translated: CASSPPQGLGANVLTF.

This clonotype was observed a handful of times. The V and J genes are TRBV2 and TRBJ1-5, with 7 bases that match TRBD1. With V trimmed by 6 bases and J by 6 bases, 2 bases remained unmatched. The CDR3 runs to 12 residues. The V gene's germline CDR1 is SNHLY and CDR2 FYNNEI. CDR3 in amino acids: CASRTGSQPQHF. The CDR3 DNA sequence: TGTGCCAGCAGGACAGGGTCTCAGCCCCAGCATTTT.

The chain combines TRBV2 with TRBJ2-3; 9 positions match TRBD2. After removal of 6 bases from V and 2 bases from J, the junction contained 6 bases not matched to a gene. Germline CDR1 and CDR2: SNHLY and FYNNEI. There are 15 residues in the CDR3. The CDR3 DNA is TGTGCCAGCAGGCCCTCTAGCGGGAACACAGATACGCAGTATTTT. Its translation: CASRPSSGNTDTQYF.